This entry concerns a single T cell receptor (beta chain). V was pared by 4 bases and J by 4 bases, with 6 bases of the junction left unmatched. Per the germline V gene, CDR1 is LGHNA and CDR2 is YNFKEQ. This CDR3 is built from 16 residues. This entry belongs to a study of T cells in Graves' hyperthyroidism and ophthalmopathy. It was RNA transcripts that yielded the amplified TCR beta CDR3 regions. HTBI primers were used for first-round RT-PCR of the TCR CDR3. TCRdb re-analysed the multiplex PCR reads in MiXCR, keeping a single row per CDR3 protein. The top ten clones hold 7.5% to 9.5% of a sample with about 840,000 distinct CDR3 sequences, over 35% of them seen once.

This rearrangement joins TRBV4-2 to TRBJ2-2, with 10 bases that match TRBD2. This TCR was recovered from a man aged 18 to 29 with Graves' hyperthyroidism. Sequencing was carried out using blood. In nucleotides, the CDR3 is TGTGCCAGCAGCCTTACTAGCGGGACTGTCACCGGGGAGCTGTTTTTT. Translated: CASSLTSGTVTGELFF.